Listed below are T cell receptor beta chains from one sample, sequenced in a study of T cells expressing NK-cell markers. TCRdb re-called the 5' RACE reads and catalogs CDR3 proteins one per entry, DNA excluded. This sample's clone table lists 400,000 to 450,000 distinct CDR3 sequences. The sequencing sample was made of blood T cells: a sorted CD56 or NKG2C T cell subset, CD4+ or CD8+ T cells, or bulk PBMC T cells (not recorded which). Receptors originate from a woman between 18 and 69 years old in good health. Both conserved end residues are part of each CDR3.

J gene,V gene,CDR3 protein
TRBJ2-1,TRBV19,CASSMSTGSYNEQFF
TRBJ1-5,TRBV12-3/TRBV12-4,CASSFRQTNNQPQHF
TRBJ2-2,TRBV30,CAWSVTSPGELFF
TRBJ2-2,TRBV12-3/TRBV12-4,CASSSGGAGLGELFF
TRBJ2-3,TRBV5-6,CASSPAARTDTQYF
TRBJ2-4,TRBV28,CASSPSSGNGKNIQYF
TRBJ2-1,TRBV12-3/TRBV12-4,CASSLDPRDRGYNEQFF
TRBJ2-3,TRBV18,CASSARDGSTDTQYF
TRBJ1-1,TRBV18,CASSIRQGEDTEAFF
TRBJ1-5,TRBV6-2/TRBV6-3,CASNPRSGSSQPQHF